This T cell receptor beta chain was sequenced in a study of naive CD8 T cells in extremely preterm neonates. About this clone: What it recognizes is unknown.

Deliveries were elective term cesareans at roughly 35-42 weeks, with no labor or membrane rupture. Mothers with known HIV infection were excluded. Clones were sequenced by immunoSEQ multiplex PCR, and TCRdb holds only the in-frame ones, with some missing. This sample has roughly 5,000 clones; around 97% occur once, and the top ten carry roughly 0.53%. CDR3 length: 18 amino acids. Per the germline V gene, CDR1 is SGHDT and CDR2 is YYEEEE. V lost 5 bases to trimming and J lost 1 base; unmatched junction nucleotides: 15. Study-wide points: The authors flagged variable productive template counts in preterm samples. Preterm neonates shared more CDR3 nucleotide sequences (about 2.5%) than older groups.

The J gene is TRBJ1-2, the V gene TRBV5-6; 9 positions match TRBD1. The sample comprised naive CD8+ T cells from cord blood. The receptor's source is a newborn in good health. CDR3 sequence reads: CASRLTGTGRIGNYGYTF. In nucleotides, the CDR3 is TGTGCCAGCAGGTTGACCGGGACAGGGAGGATTGGTAACTATGGCTACACCTTC.